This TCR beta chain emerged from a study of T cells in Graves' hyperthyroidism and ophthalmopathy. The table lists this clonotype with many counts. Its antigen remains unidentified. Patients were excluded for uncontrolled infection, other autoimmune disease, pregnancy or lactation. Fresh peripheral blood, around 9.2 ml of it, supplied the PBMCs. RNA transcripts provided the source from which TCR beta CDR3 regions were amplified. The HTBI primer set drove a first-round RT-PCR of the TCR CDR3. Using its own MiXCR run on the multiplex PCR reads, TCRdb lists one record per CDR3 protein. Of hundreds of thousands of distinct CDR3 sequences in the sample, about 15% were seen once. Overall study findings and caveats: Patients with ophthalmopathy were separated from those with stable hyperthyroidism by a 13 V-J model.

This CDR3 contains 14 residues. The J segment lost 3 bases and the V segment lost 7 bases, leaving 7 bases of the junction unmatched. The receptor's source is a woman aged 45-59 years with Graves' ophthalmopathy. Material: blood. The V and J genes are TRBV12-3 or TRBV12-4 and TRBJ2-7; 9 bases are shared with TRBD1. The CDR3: CASKNVGQGYEQYF. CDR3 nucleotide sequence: TGTGCCAGCAAAAATGTGGGACAGGGCTACGAGCAGTACTTC.